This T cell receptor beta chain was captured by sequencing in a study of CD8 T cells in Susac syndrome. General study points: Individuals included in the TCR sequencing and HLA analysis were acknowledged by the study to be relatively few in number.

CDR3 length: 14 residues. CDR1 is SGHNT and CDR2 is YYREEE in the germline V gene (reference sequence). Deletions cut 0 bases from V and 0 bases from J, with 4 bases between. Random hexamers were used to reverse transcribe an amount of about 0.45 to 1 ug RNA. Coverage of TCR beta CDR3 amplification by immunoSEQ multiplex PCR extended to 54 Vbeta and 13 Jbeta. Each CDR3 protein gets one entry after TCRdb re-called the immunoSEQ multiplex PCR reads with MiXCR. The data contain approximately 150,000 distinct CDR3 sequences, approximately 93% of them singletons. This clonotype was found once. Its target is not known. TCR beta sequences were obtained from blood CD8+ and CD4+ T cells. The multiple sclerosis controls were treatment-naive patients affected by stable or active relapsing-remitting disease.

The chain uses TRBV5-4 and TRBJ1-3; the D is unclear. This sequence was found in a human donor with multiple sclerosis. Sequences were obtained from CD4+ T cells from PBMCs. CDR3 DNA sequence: TGTGCCAGCAGCTTGGAGTACTCTGGAAACACCATATATTTT. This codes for CASSLEYSGNTIYF.